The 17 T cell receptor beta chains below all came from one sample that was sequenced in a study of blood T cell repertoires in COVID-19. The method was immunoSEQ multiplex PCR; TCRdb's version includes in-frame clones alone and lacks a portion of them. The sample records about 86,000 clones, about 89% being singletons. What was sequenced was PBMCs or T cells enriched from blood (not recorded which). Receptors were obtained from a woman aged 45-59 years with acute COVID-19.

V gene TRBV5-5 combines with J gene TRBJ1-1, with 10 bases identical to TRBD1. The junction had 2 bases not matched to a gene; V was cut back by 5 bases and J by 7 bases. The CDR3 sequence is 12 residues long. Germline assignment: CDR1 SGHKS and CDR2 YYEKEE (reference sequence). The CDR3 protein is CASRRTGGEAFF. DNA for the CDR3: TGTGCCAGCAGACGGACAGGGGGTGAAGCTTTCTTT.

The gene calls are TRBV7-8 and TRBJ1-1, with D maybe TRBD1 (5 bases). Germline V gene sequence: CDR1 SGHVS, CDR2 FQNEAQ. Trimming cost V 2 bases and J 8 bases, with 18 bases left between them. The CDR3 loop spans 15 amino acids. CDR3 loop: CASSLPYSGLGEAFF. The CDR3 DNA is TGTGCCAGCAGCTTACCCTATTCAGGGTTAGGGGAAGCTTTCTTT.

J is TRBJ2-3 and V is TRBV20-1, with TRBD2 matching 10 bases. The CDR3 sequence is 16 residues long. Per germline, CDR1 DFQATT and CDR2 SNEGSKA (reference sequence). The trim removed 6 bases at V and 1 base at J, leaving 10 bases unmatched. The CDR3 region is CSASVLTSGRTDTQYF. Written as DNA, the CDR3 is TGCAGTGCGAGTGTCCTGACTAGCGGGCGCACAGATACGCAGTATTTT.

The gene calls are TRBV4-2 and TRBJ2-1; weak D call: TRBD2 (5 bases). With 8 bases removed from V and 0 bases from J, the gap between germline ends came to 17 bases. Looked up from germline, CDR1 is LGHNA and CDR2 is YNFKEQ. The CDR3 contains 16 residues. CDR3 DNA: TGTGCCAGCGGTGAATCCGAGAGGGTCTCCTACAATGAGCAGTTCTTC. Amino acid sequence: CASGESERVSYNEQFF.

CDR3 sequence: CASSPDRGGFEQYF. The DNA for the CDR3 is TGTGCCAGCAGCCCCGACAGGGGGGGGTTCGAGCAGTACTTC. The chain couples TRBV7-6 to TRBJ2-7; 9 positions match TRBD1. The CDR3 loop spans 14 amino acids. Germline V gives CDR1 SGHVS, CDR2 FNYEAQ. Unmatched junction bases numbered 8, after V lost 5 bases and J lost 6 bases.

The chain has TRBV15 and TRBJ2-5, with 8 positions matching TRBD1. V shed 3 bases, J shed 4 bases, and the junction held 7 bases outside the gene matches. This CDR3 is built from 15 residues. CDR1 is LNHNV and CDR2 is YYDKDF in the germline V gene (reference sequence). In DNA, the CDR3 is TGTGCCACCAGCAGGGACAGGGTTGGTGGAGAGACCCAGTACTTC. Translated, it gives CATSRDRVGGETQYF.

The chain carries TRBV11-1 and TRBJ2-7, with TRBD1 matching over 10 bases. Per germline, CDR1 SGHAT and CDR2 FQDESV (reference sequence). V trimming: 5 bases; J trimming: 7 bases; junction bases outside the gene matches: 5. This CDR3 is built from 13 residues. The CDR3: CASSLRTGGEQYF. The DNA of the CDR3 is TGTGCCAGCAGCCTCCGGACAGGGGGAGAGCAGTACTTC.

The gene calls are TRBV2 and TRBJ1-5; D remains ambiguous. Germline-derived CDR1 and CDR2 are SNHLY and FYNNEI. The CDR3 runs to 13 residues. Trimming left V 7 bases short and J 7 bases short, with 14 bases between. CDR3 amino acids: CASMGGVGQPQHF. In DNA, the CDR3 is TGTGCCAGCATGGGAGGCGTTGGACAGCCCCAGCATTTT.

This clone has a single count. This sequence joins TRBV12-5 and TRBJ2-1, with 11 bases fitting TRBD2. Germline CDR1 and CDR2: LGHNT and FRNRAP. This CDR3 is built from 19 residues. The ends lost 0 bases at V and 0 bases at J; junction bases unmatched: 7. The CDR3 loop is CASGLVRLAGRPSYNEQFF. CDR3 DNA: TGTGCTAGTGGTTTGGTCAGACTAGCGGGACGCCCCTCCTACAATGAGCAGTTCTTC.

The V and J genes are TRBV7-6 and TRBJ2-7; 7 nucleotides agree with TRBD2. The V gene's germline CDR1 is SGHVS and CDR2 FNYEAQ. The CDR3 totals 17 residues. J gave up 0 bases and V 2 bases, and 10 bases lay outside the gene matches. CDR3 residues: CASSLYSAGDGSYEQYF. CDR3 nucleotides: TGTGCCAGCAGCTTATACAGCGCGGGAGACGGCTCCTACGAGCAGTACTTC.

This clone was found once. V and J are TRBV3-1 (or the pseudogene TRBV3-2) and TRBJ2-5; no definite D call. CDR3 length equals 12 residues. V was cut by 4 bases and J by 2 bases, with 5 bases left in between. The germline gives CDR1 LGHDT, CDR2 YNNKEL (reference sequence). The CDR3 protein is CASSPPQETQYF. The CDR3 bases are TGTGCCAGCAGCCCTCCGCAAGAGACCCAGTACTTC.

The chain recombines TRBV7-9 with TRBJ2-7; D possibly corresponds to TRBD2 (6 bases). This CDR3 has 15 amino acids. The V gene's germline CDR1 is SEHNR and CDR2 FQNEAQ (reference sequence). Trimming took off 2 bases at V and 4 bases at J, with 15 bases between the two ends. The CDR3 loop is CASSLIQDYRYEQYF. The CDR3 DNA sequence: TGTGCCAGCAGCTTAATTCAGGACTACCGTTACGAGCAGTACTTC. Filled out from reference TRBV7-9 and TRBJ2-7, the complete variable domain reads DTGVSQNPRHKITKRGQNVTFRCDPISEHNRLYWYRQTLGQGPEFLTYFQNEAQLEKSRLLSDRFSAERPKGSFSTLEIQRTEQGDSAMYLCASSLIQDYRYEQYFGPGTRLTVT.

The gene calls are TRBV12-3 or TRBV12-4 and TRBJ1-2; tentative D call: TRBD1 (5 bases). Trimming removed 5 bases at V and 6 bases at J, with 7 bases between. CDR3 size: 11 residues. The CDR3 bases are TGTGCCAGCAGTCAGGGTAATGGCTACACCTTC. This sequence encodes CASSQGNGYTF.

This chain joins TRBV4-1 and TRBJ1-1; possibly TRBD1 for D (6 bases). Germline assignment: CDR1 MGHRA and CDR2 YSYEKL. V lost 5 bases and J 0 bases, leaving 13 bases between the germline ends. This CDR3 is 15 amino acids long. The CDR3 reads CASSKNRDMNTEAFF. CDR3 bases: TGCGCCAGCAGCAAGAACAGGGACATGAACACTGAAGCTTTCTTT.

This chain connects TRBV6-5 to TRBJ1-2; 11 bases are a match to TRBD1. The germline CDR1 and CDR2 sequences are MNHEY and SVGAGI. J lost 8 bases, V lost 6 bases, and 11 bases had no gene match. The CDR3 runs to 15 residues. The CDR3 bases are TGTGCCAGCAGGACCCAAGGACAGGGGGCGGAGGGCTACACCTTC. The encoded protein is CASRTQGQGAEGYTF.

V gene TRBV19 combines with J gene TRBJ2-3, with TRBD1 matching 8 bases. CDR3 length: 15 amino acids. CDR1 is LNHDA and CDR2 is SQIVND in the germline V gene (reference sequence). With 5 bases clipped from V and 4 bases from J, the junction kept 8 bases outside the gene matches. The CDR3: CASSSRTGRADTQYF. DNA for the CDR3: TGTGCCAGTAGTTCGAGGACAGGGCGCGCAGATACGCAGTATTTT. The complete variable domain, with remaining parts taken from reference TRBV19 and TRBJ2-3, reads DGGITQSPKYLFRKEGQNVTLSCEQNLNHDAMYWYRQDPGQGLRLIYYSQIVNDFQKGDIAEGYSVSREKKESFPLTVTSAQKNPTAFYLCASSSRTGRADTQYFGPGTRLTVL.

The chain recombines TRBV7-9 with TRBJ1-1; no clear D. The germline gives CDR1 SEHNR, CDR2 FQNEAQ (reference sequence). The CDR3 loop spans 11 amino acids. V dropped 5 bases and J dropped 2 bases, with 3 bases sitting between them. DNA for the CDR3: TGTGCCAGCAGCCTAAACACTGAAGCTTTCTTT. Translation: CASSLNTEAFF.